This T cell receptor beta chain was recovered during a study of a mutant IDH1 vaccine in newly diagnosed glioma. As concerns this clone: Antigen: not known.

Profiling relied on immunoSEQ multiplex PCR, and the TCRdb table lists in-frame clones only, not all of them. This table has tens of thousands of clones, over 75% appearing once. Stated time point: week 23, last vaccination. Topical imiquimod was applied with each vaccine dose, which held 300 ug of mutant IDH1 20-mer peptide. The specimen was PBMCs, collected from a glioma patient whose treatment included an IDH1 peptide vaccine. This TCR came from a young man with glioma.

CDR3 sequence (DNA): TGTGCCAGCCTCAGGCTAGCGGGAGGTCCCAACGAGCAGTACTTC. Its protein product is CASLRLAGGPNEQYF. This chain uses TRBV28 with TRBJ2-7; TRBD2 agrees at 11 bases. V lost 8 bases and J lost 5; bases outside the gene matches: 11. Per germline, CDR1 MDHEN and CDR2 SYDVKM. CDR3 length: 15 amino acids.